The sequence of this TCR beta chain was determined in a study of blood T cell repertoires in COVID-19. The method was immunoSEQ multiplex PCR; TCRdb's version includes in-frame clones alone and lacks a portion of them. Seen here are around 190,000 clones, 65% to 80% observed once, and the top ten hold approximately 16%. The germline gives CDR1 MNHEY, CDR2 SVGAGI. The V and J ends lost 6 bases and 5 bases, in that order; junction bases with no gene match: 4. This CDR3 is built from 13 residues. This clone came up a few times. The receptor's source is a woman between 50 and 59 years old with acute COVID-19. The source material was PBMCs or T cells enriched from blood (not recorded which). The chain couples TRBV6-5 to TRBJ2-3; 8 nucleotides match TRBD1. This chain's CDR3 is CASRDRVGDTQYF. The CDR3, as DNA: TGTGCCAGCAGGGACAGGGTCGGAGATACGCAGTATTTT.